A single sample is the source of the 27 T cell receptor beta chains below, sequenced in a study of early T cells in non-severe SARS-CoV-2 infection. Each CDR3 protein is one row after TCRdb ran MiXCR on the 5' RACE reads. The sample holds 70,000 to 75,000 distinct CDR3 sequences, about 12% seen once. The sequenced sample consisted of whole blood. The receptors here all came from an adult who was a healthcare worker with PCR-confirmed SARS-CoV-2 infection or an uninfected control (not recorded which).

This clonotype was counted ten times or more. The chain's CDR3 is CASSWTGSYGYTF. CDR3 nucleotide sequence: TGTGCCAGCAGTTGGACAGGGAGCTATGGCTACACCTTC. The chain joins TRBV27 to TRBJ1-2; 8 nucleotides agree with TRBD1. CDR1 is MNHEY, CDR2 SMNVEV, per germline (reference sequence). J lost 4 bases, V lost 4 bases, and 2 bases had no gene match. CDR3 length equals 13 residues.

At least ten counts were recorded for this clonotype. The V gene is TRBV19, the J gene TRBJ2-7, with D tentatively TRBD1 (6 bases). The germline V and J ends were trimmed by 7 bases and 5 bases, with 15 bases remaining between them. Germline V gene lookup returns CDR1 LNHDA and CDR2 SQIVND (reference sequence). The CDR3 runs 13 residues. For the CDR3, the DNA is TGTGCCAGTATGGCCAGGGGTTCCAACGAGCAGTACTTC. Translation gives CASMARGSNEQYF. The full variable domain, completed using reference TRBV19 and TRBJ2-7, is DGGITQSPKYLFRKEGQNVTLSCEQNLNHDAMYWYRQDPGQGLRLIYYSQIVNDFQKGDIAEGYSVSREKKESFPLTVTSAQKNPTAFYLCASMARGSNEQYFGPGTRLTVT.

The genes are TRBV9 and TRBJ2-3, with TRBD2 matching over 7 bases. This CDR3 is 19 amino acids long. CDR1 SGDLS and CDR2 YYNGEE come from the germline V gene. J gave up 0 bases and V 7 bases, and 20 bases lay outside the gene matches. The CDR3 DNA is TGTGCCAGCTCTCGCTTAAGAGTCGGGGCTAGCGGAAGCACAGATACGCAGTATTTT. This sequence encodes CASSRLRVGASGSTDTQYF.

The J gene is TRBJ2-7, the V gene TRBV3-1; D is possibly TRBD2 (5 bases). The CDR3 has 13 amino acids. Germline CDR1 reads LGHDT; CDR2 reads YNNKEL (reference sequence). The germline V and J ends were trimmed by 1 base and 3 bases, with 7 bases remaining between them. CDR3 coding DNA: TGTGCCAGCAGCCAAGTTGCGGGCTACGAGCAGTACTTC. Residues: CASSQVAGYEQYF.

This clonotype has just a few counts. The chain employs TRBV11-2 and TRBJ2-7; D possibly matches TRBD1 or TRBD2 (5 bases each). There are 15 residues in the CDR3. CDR1 is SGHAT, CDR2 FQNNGV, per germline. The V end was cut by 7 bases, the J end by 6 bases, with 22 bases between. In nucleotides, the CDR3 is TGTGCCAGCAACCTTGACCGGGGCCACTCGGCCGAGCAGTACTTC. The encoded protein is CASNLDRGHSAEQYF. Using reference TRBV11-2 and TRBJ2-7 for the parts outside the CDR3, the full variable domain is EAGVAQSPRYKIIEKRQSVAFWCNPISGHATLYWYQQILGQGPKLLIQFQNNGVVDDSQLPKDRFSAERLKGVDSTLKIQPAKLEDSAVYLCASNLDRGHSAEQYFGPGTRLTVT.

In this sample, this clonotype turned up many times. V gene TRBV6-1 combines with J gene TRBJ2-1, with TRBD1 as a possible D gene (5 bases). CDR3 length: 14 residues. CDR1 and CDR2 from the germline V gene are MNHNS and SASEGT. V lost 6 bases and J 8 bases, leaving 17 bases between the germline ends. Here the CDR3 reads CASSPSQGRDEQFF. The CDR3 bases are TGTGCCAGCAGCCCAAGCCAGGGTAGGGATGAGCAGTTCTTC.

For this clonotype: Just one base apart from a much larger clone, this may be a read error. This chain links TRBV16 with TRBJ1-1, with 7 bases that match TRBD1. Per the germline V gene, CDR1 is KGHSY and CDR2 is FQNENV. The CDR3 covers 16 residues. The CDR3 DNA is TGTGCCAGCCGGAACGCTCGGGCAGGGGGTAACACTGAAACTTTCTTT. It translates to CASRNARAGGNTETFF.

This clonotype was seen once. This chain joins TRBV10-3 and TRBJ2-7; D possibly corresponds to TRBD2 (7 bases). There are 13 residues in the CDR3. In germline, CDR1 is ENHRY, CDR2 SYGVKD. Trimming removed 8 bases at V and 2 bases at J, with 13 bases between. In nucleotides, the CDR3 is TGTGCCATCGGAGCGGGACAAACCTACGAGCAGTACTTC. Amino acids: CAIGAGQTYEQYF.

V and J are TRBV12-3 or TRBV12-4 and TRBJ2-1; 9 bases match TRBD2. The CDR3 extends over 15 amino acids. Trimming removed 9 bases from V and 4 bases from J; junction bases left unmatched: 10. In DNA, the CDR3 is TGTGCCAGTAGCACCGGGACTAGCTTATACAATGAGCAGTTCTTC. Amino acid sequence: CASSTGTSLYNEQFF.

This clonotype was observed many times. The chain joins TRBV7-9 to TRBJ1-1; D possibly corresponds to TRBD1 (6 bases). CDR1 SEHNR and CDR2 FQNEAQ come from the germline V gene (reference sequence). V was cut by 5 bases and J by 0 bases, with 13 bases left in between. This CDR3 contains 15 residues. The CDR3 DNA follows: TGTGCCAGCAGCCCGAACAGGGCGCTGAACACTGAAGCTTTCTTT. It yields the protein CASSPNRALNTEAFF.

The sample holds many counts of this clonotype. This chain connects TRBV3-1 to TRBJ2-7, with a weak D call TRBD1 (6 bases). Germline V lookup: CDR1 LGHDT, CDR2 YNNKEL (reference sequence). This CDR3 is 13 amino acids long. Trimming pared 3 bases from V and 2 bases from J, leaving 8 bases between. CDR3 in DNA: TGTGCCAGCAGCCAGCAGGGGACCTACGAGCAGTACTTC. Translated: CASSQQGTYEQYF.

The sample holds many counts of this clonotype. CDR3 amino acids: CASSSTVTYEQYF. Here the CDR3 DNA reads TGCGCCAGCAGCTCGACAGTAACCTACGAGCAGTACTTC. The V and J genes are TRBV5-1 and TRBJ2-7, with a tentative D call TRBD1 (5 bases). The CDR3 is 13 residues long. The V end lost 3 bases, the J end lost 2 bases, and 9 bases lay between the germline ends. Looked up from germline, CDR1 is SGHRS and CDR2 is YFSETQ.

This clonotype was detected only a few times. The rearrangement links TRBV5-1 to TRBJ1-1; D is undetermined. Germline CDR1 SGHRS, CDR2 YFSETQ. The CDR3 spans 14 residues. V was clipped by 7 bases and J by 0 bases, with 13 bases between them. CDR3 residues: CASGVSEVNTEAFF. The CDR3 region has the DNA TGCGCCAGCGGGGTCAGTGAGGTGAACACTGAAGCTTTCTTT.

This chain joins TRBV9 and TRBJ1-1, with D unresolved. Germline V gene lookup returns CDR1 SGDLS and CDR2 YYNGEE. With 4 bases removed from V and 0 bases from J, the gap between germline ends came to 10 bases. This CDR3 region has 14 residues. The CDR3 loop is CASSPITVNTEAFF. For the CDR3, the DNA is TGTGCCAGCAGCCCCATCACAGTGAACACTGAAGCTTTCTTT.

Ten or more counts support this clonotype. This chain links TRBV5-5 with TRBJ2-7; the D is unclear. CDR1 is SGHKS and CDR2 is YYEKEE in the germline V gene (reference sequence). The CDR3 runs 14 residues. V lost 1 base and J 0 bases, leaving 8 bases between the germline ends. For the CDR3, the DNA is TGTGCCAGCAGCTTGTTGTCGAGCTCCTACGAGCAGTACTTC. Amino acids: CASSLLSSSYEQYF. The full variable domain, in which reference TRBV5-5 and TRBJ2-7 provide the parts outside the CDR3, is DAGVTQSPTHLIKTRGQQVTLRCSPISGHKSVSWYQQVLGQGPQFIFQYYEKEERGRGNFPDRFSARQFPNYSSELNVNALLLGDSALYLCASSLLSSSYEQYFGPGTRLTVT.

V usage is TRBV7-9 and J usage is TRBJ1-1, with 7 bases fitting TRBD1. The trim removed 1 base at V and 4 bases at J, leaving 3 bases unmatched. Germline CDR1 SEHNR, CDR2 FQNEAQ (reference sequence). CDR3 size: 14 residues. CDR3 sequence reads: CASSLGHRGTEAFF. The CDR3 DNA reads TGTGCCAGCAGCTTAGGACACAGGGGCACTGAAGCTTTCTTT.

This clonotype was recorded only once. Relative to the germline gene, one junction end is altered; a read error may explain this. The chain links TRBV7-3 to TRBJ2-4; D gene uncertain. The germline V gene has CDR1 SGHTA and CDR2 FQGTGA. The CDR3 covers 13 residues. CDR3 DNA sequence: TGTGCCAGCAGCTTAGACGAGGCAAACATTCTGTACTTC. This gives the protein CASSLDEANILYF.

This clonotype occurred many times. The V and J genes are TRBV2 and TRBJ2-3; D is possibly TRBD2 (6 bases). Per the germline V gene, CDR1 is SNHLY and CDR2 is FYNNEI. V lost 10 bases and J 5 bases, leaving 22 bases between the germline ends. This CDR3 is built from 15 residues. The CDR3 loop reads CATRVIGSGGDTQYF. CDR3 DNA: TGTGCCACAAGGGTGATCGGGAGTGGTGGAGATACGCAGTATTTT.

This clonotype appeared many times. The chain joins TRBV14 to TRBJ2-1; D call uncertain. The V end was cut by 0 bases, the J end by 5 bases, with 8 bases between. Germline loops: CDR1 SGHDN, CDR2 FVKESK. The CDR3 consists of 14 residues. The CDR3 sequence: CASSQEALDNEQFF. DNA of the CDR3: TGTGCCAGCAGCCAAGAGGCTCTCGACAATGAGCAGTTCTTC.

In this sample, this clonotype turned up a few times. This rearrangement joins TRBV7-9 to TRBJ1-1; D remains unclear. Germline CDR1 is SEHNR and CDR2 is FQNEAQ (reference sequence). With 1 base removed from V and 4 bases from J, the gap between germline ends came to 13 bases. This CDR3 comprises 15 residues. In nucleotides, the CDR3 is TGTGCCAGCAGCTTAGGATATCGGGCCGGCACTGAAGCTTTCTTT. The encoded protein is CASSLGYRAGTEAFF.

There are a few counts of this clonotype. The chain joins TRBV28 to TRBJ1-2; D is unclear. The CDR3 length is 12 residues. Germline V gene lookup returns CDR1 MDHEN and CDR2 SYDVKM. With 3 bases removed from V and 2 bases from J, the gap between germline ends came to 4 bases. CDR3: CASSLGNYGYTF. CDR3 DNA: TGTGCCAGCAGTTTGGGGAACTATGGCTACACCTTC.

This clonotype was detected a few times. DNA for the CDR3: TGTGCCAGCAGCCCGGGACTAGCGGGAGCGGCAGATACGCAGTATTTT. Encoded protein: CASSPGLAGAADTQYF. The chain links TRBV5-4 to TRBJ2-3; 14 nucleotides line up with TRBD2. V trimming: 4 bases; J trimming: 4 bases; junction bases outside the gene matches: 5. The CDR3 spans 16 residues. The germline V gene has CDR1 SGHNT and CDR2 YYREEE (reference sequence).

This clonotype has ten or more counts. The gene calls are TRBV3-1 and TRBJ2-1, with TRBD1 identical over 12 bases. Germline V gene sequence: CDR1 LGHDT, CDR2 YNNKEL (reference sequence). The ends lost 4 bases at V and 8 bases at J; junction bases unmatched: 6. The CDR3 is made up of 15 amino acids. This CDR3 is CASSPGTGGVYEQFF. DNA for the CDR3: TGTGCCAGCAGCCCCGGGACAGGGGGCGTCTATGAGCAGTTCTTC.

This clonotype has at least ten counts. This sequence joins TRBV27 and TRBJ2-2; possibly TRBD2 for D (6 bases). Germline V lookup: CDR1 MNHEY, CDR2 SMNVEV (reference sequence). The CDR3 is 16 residues long. The V end lost 0 bases, the J end lost 5 bases, and 13 bases lay between the germline ends. The CDR3 coding sequence is TGTGCCAGCAGTTTATCGTCGGCGGGACGAACCGGGGAGCTGTTTTTT. This encodes CASSLSSAGRTGELFF.

This clonotype showed up many times. V and J are TRBV24-1 and TRBJ2-1; D gene unclear. The ends were cut back, 3 bases at V and 4 bases at J, with 24 bases in the middle. Looked up from germline, CDR1 is KGHDR and CDR2 is SFDVKD. There are 19 residues in the CDR3. This CDR3 is CATSDLSGVKLIGYNEQFF. The CDR3, as DNA: TGTGCCACCAGTGATCTCAGTGGGGTAAAGCTCATAGGTTACAATGAGCAGTTCTTC.

Turning to this clonotype: This may come from a read error, since a much larger clone is one base off. Likely a read error: the CDR3 ends without its conserved phenylalanine or tryptophan. The chain has TRBV7-2 and TRBJ2-2; 9 bases are a match to TRBD1. The CDR3 runs to 14 residues. V lost 5 bases and J lost 8; bases outside the gene matches: 6. CDR1 is SGHTA, CDR2 FQGNSA, per germline. The CDR3 reads CASSPQGAAGELFL. Written as DNA, the CDR3 is TGTGCCAGCAGCCCACAGGGGGCCGCTGGGGAGCTGTTTCTT.

This clonotype was seen a few times. The chain uses TRBV10-3 and TRBJ2-5, with D perhaps matching TRBD1 (6 bases). Between the trimmed V and J ends, which lost 0 bases and 6 bases, there was a span of 17 bases. This CDR3 is built from 16 residues. The germline V gene encodes CDR1 ENHRY and CDR2 SYGVKD. The CDR3 region is CAISESGTLSQQTQYF. The DNA for the CDR3 is TGTGCCATCAGTGAGTCTGGGACACTATCTCAACAGACCCAGTACTTC.